This TCR beta chain is from a study of shared clonotypes between healthy human individuals. The study's findings and limits: Relative to their counterparts shared across all four donors, non-shared clonotypes exhibited diminished generation probabilities. Relative to memory subsets, naive subsets generally showed larger estimated richness.

Germline V gene data show CDR1 as SQVTM and CDR2 as ANQGSEA. This CDR3 has 18 residues. CD8 cells regarded as naive lacked CD45RO, were positively chosen for CCR7, and omitted terminally differentiated effector memory CD45RA+ cells. At a deep level, the assay was run. Sequencing was performed with immunoSEQ multiplex PCR; in TCRdb, only in-frame clones are kept and a portion is missing. The repertoire includes about 2.1 million clones, 90% to 95% of them detected once, and 1.5% to 2% sits in the top ten. Remarks on this clone: Its antigen is unidentified. An end of the junction differs from the germline gene, which may be a read error.

Specimen: naive CD8+ T cells from PBMCs. The rearrangement uses TRBV29-1 and TRBJ1-2, with TRBD1 matching 8 bases. This receptor was identified in a young man in good health. Some clones in this sample may be carry-over from other donors' samples. CDR3 residues: CSAEGLGAGGEEAYGYTF. The DNA of the CDR3 is TGCAGCGCTGAAGGTTTAGGGGCAGGGGGCGAAGAGGCCTATGGCTACACCTTC.